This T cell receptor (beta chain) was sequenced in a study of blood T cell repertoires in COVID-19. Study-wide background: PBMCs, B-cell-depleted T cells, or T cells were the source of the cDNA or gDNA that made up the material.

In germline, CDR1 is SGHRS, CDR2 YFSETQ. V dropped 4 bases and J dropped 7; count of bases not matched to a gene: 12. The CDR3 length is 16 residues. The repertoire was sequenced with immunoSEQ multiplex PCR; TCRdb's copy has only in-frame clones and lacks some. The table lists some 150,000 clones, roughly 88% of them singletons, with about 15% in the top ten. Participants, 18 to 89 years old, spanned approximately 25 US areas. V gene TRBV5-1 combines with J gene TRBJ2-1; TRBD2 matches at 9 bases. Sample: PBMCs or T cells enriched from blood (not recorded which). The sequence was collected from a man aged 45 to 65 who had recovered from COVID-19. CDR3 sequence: CASSIAGGGAENEQFF. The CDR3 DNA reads TGCGCCAGCAGCATAGCCGGCGGGGGGGCCGAAAATGAGCAGTTCTTC.